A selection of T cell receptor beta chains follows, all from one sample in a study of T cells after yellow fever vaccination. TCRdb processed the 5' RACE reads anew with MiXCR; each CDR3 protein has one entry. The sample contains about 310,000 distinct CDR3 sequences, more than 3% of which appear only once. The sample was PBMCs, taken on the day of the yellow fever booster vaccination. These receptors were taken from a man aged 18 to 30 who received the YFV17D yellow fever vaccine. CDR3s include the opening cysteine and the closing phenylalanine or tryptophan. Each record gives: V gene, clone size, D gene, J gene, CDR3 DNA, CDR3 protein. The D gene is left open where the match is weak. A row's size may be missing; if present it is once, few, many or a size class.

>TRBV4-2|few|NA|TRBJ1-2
TGTGCCAGCGGCGAGGGCGCAGGGAAGAACTATGGCTACACCTTC
CASGEGAGKNYGYTF
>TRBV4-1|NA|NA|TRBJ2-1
TGCGCCAGCAGCCATATTGGGAGTGAGCAGTTCTTC
CASSHIGSEQFF
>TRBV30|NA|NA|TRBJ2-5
TGTGCCTGGAGTTGGCTCCGACCGTTGGAGACCCAGTACTTC
CAWSWLRPLETQYF
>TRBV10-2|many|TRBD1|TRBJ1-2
TGCGCCAGCAGCGTGACAGGGTACTATGGCTACACCTTC
CASSVTGYYGYTF
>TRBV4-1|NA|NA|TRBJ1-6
TGCGCCAGCAGCCAAAGGGAGCAGAACAATTCACCCCTCCACTTT
CASSQREQNNSPLHF
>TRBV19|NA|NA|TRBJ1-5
TGTGCCAGTAGTATTCGGGACGGAAATCAGCCCCAGCATTTT
CASSIRDGNQPQHF
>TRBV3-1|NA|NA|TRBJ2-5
TGTGCCAGCACCACCCGGCAGGTAGCCGTAGTAGAGACCCAGTACTTC
CASTTRQVAVVETQYF
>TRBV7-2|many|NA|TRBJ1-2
TGTGCCAGCAGCTTAGGGGGGGAAGGCTACACCTTC
CASSLGGEGYTF
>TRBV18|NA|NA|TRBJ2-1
TGTGCCAGCTCACCGGTCTCTGGCGTGTCCAATGAGCAGTTCTTC
CASSPVSGVSNEQFF
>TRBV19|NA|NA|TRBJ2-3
TGTGCCAGTAGTCCGAGGAGGGTTCATACCACAGATACGCAGTATTTT
CASSPRRVHTTDTQYF
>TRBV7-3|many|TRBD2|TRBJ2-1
TGTGCCAGCAGCCGGGGAGTAGCGGGGACCGACAATGAGCAGTTCTTC
CASSRGVAGTDNEQFF
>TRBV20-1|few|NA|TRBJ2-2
TGCAGTGCTAGAGACAGGTACTCGAACACCGGGGAGCTGTTTTTT
CSARDRYSNTGELFF
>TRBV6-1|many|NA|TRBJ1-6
TGTGCCAGCAGTGATACCCACGGGTCAGTGTCACCCCTCCACTTT
CASSDTHGSVSPLHF
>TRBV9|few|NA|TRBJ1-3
TGTGCCAGCAGCGTCCCAGCCTCTGGAAACACCATATATTTT
CASSVPASGNTIYF
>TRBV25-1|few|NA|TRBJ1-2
TGTGCCAGCAGTGAATTAGTCAGGACGGGAGGCTACACCTTC
CASSELVRTGGYTF
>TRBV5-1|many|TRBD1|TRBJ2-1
TGCGCCAGCAGCTTACCGCAGCCGACAGGGTACTACAATGAGCAGTTCTTC
CASSLPQPTGYYNEQFF
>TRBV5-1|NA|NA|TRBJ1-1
TGCGCCAGCAGCTTGGGTGGGGAGGCGACTGAAGCTTTCTTT
CASSLGGEATEAFF
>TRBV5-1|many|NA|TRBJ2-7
TGCGCCAGCAGCCCTACGGGACTCTCCTACGAGCAGTACTTC
CASSPTGLSYEQYF
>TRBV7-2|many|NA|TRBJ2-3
TGTGCCAGCAGCCGAAGACAGTTCACAGATACGCAGTATTTT
CASSRRQFTDTQYF
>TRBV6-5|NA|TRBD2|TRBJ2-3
TGTGCCAGCACCGGGTTGACTAGCGGGGGGACCACAGATACGCAGTATTTT
CASTGLTSGGTTDTQYF
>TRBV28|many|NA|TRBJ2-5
TGTGCCAGCACTCGTATCAGGGGGGAACGACTAAACCAAGAGACCCAGTACTTC
CASTRIRGERLNQETQYF
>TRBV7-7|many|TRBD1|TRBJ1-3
TGTGCCAGCAGCATGAGGACAGGGCCTGGAAACACCATATATTTT
CASSMRTGPGNTIYF
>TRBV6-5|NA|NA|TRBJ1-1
TGTGCCAGCAGTTTCCAGTCGGGGGACACTGAAGCTTTCTTT
CASSFQSGDTEAFF
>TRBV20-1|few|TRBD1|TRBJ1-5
TGCAGTGCTAGCTACAGGGGTCTTAATCAGCCCCAGCATTTT
CSASYRGLNQPQHF
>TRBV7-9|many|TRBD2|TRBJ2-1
TGTGCCAGCAACCCCGGGACTAGCGGGGCGAGTGAGCAGTTCTTC
CASNPGTSGASEQFF
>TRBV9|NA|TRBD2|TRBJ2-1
TGTGCCAGCAGTGATAGCGGGGTAGGTGAGCAGTTCTTC
CASSDSGVGEQFF
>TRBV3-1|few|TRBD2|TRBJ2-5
TGTGCCAGCAGCCAAGATCTAGCGGGAGCCTCCAGAGAGACCCAGTACTTC
CASSQDLAGASRETQYF
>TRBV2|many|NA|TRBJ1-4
TGTGCCAGCAGTGCCCAAAAACTGTTTTTT
CASSAQKLFF
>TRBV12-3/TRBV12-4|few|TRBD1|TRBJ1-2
TGTGCCAGCAGGGGACAGGCCCTATATGGCTACACCTTC
CASRGQALYGYTF
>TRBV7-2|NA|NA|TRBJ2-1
TGTGCCAGCAGCGCCCCAGACTCTTCCACCTACAATGAGCAGTTCTTC
CASSAPDSSTYNEQFF
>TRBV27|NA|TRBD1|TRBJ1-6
TGTGCCAGCAGTCCTGGGACAGGGACTTCACCCCTCCACTTT
CASSPGTGTSPLHF
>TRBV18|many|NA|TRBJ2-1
TGTGCCAGCTCACCAGGCGGGGCTGGGACTTTGTACAATGAGCAGTTCTTC
CASSPGGAGTLYNEQFF
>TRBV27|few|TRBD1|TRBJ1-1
TGTGCCAGCAGTTTATTGAATACAGGGGGCGTCACTGAAGCTTTCTTT
CASSLLNTGGVTEAFF
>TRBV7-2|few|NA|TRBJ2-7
TGTGCCAGCAGGGGAAACTCGGGTGGGAACGAGCAGTACTTC
CASRGNSGGNEQYF
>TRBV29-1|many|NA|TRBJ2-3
TGCAGCGGTGACTTTCCGAGCACAGATACGCAGTATTTT
CSGDFPSTDTQYF
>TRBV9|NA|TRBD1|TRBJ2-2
TGTGCCAGCAGCGTAGGTAGGACAGGCGACGGCACCGGGGAGCTGTTTTTT
CASSVGRTGDGTGELFF
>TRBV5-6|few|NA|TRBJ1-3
TGTGCCAGCAGCTTTTTTTCCTCTGGAAACACCATATATTTT
CASSFFSSGNTIYF
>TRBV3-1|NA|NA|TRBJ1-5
TGTGCCAGCAGCCAAGACCCCCGGAATCAGCCCCAGCATTTT
CASSQDPRNQPQHF
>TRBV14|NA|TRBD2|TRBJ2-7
TGTGCCAGCAATTCTCCTAGGCGGGGGGTCTCCTACGAGCAGTACTTC
CASNSPRRGVSYEQYF
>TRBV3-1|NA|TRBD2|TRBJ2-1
TGTGCCAGCAGCCACCTAGCGGGGACAAGCTCCTACAATGAGCAGTTCTTC
CASSHLAGTSSYNEQFF
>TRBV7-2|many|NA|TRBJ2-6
TGTGCCAGCAGCTTAGTCGGGGCTGGGGCCAACGTCCTGACTTTC
CASSLVGAGANVLTF
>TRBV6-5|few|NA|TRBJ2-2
TGTGCCAGCAGTTTGACGACAATGGCCGAGGGAAAAGCCGGGGAGCTGTTTTTT
CASSLTTMAEGKAGELFF
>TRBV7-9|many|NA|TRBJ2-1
TGTGCCAGCAGCTTAGGCCAGGAGCAGTTCTTC
CASSLGQEQFF
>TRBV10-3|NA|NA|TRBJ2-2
TGTGCCATCAGGGAGGCCGCCACGGCCCGCAGGAACACCGGGGAGCTGTTTTTT
CAIREAATARRNTGELFF
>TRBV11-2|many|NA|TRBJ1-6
TGTGCCAGCAGCCACCAGGGCTCACCCCTCCACTTT
CASSHQGSPLHF
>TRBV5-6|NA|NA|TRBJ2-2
TGTGCCAGCAGCCAGACACTGGAGGGGCACACCGGGGAGCTGTTTTTT
CASSQTLEGHTGELFF
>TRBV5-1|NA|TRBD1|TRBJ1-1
TGCGCCAGCAGTTTCCCGGACGGACAGGGGGCCGGATTGGGCACTGAAGCTTTCTTT
CASSFPDGQGAGLGTEAFF
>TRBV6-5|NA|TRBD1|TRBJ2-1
TGTGCCAGCAGCCTTGGGACAGGTCCCTCCTACAATGAGCAGTTCTTC
CASSLGTGPSYNEQFF
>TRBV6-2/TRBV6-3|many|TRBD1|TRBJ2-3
TGTGCCAGCAGTCCCGAACCCGACAGGGAGCTAGATACGCAGTATTTT
CASSPEPDRELDTQYF
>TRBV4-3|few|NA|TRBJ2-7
TGCGCCAGCAGCCAAGTGGGATCCAGGCTCTACGAGCAGTACTTC
CASSQVGSRLYEQYF
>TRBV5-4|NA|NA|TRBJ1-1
TGTGCCAGCAGCTTGGCGTCAGGGCGAACGGCTGAAGCTTTCTTT
CASSLASGRTAEAFF
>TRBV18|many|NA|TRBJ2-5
TGTGCCAGCTCCCCGGGACCCGAGATAGAGACCCAGTACTTC
CASSPGPEIETQYF